Sequencing of this T cell receptor (beta chain) was carried out in a study of blood T cell repertoires in COVID-19. The wider study: Sites across the United States, Italy and Spain contributed samples from acute and convalescent COVID-19.

Authors' methods: Amplification from reference gene primers served as the basis for estimated nucleated cell counts. The data were produced by immunoSEQ multiplex PCR, yet TCRdb's version contains in-frame clones alone and is incomplete. For V, J and clone size, that table is used; D and trimming come from the DNA. The sample lists roughly 230,000 clones, under 90% occurring once. Germline V gene sequence: CDR1 SGHTA, CDR2 FQGNSA. CDR3 length: 15 amino acids. Trimming took 5 bases from V and 14 from J; bases not matched to a gene: 12. Sequencing used peripheral blood. V gene TRBV7-2 combines with J gene TRBJ2-1; 13 positions agree with TRBD2. This sequence originates from a woman older than 75 with acute or convalescent COVID-19. CDR3 in amino acids: CASSHQPRTSGGKFF. The CDR3 DNA reads as TGTGCCAGCAGCCACCAACCTCGGACTAGCGGGGGAAAGTTCTTC.